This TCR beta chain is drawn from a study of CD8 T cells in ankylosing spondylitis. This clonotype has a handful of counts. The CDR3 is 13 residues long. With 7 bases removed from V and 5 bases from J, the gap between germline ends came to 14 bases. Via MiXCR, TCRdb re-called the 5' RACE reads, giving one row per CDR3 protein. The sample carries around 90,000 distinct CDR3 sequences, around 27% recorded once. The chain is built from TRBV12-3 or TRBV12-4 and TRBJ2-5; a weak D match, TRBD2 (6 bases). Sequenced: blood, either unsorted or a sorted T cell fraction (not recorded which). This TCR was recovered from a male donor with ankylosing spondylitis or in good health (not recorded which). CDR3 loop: CASTTGEWETQYF. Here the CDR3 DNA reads TGTGCCAGCACGACGGGGGAGTGGGAGACCCAGTACTTC.